This paragraph covers one T cell receptor (beta chain) sequence. Its target is not known. The CDR3 spans 15 residues. The junction had 11 bases not matched to a gene; V was cut back by 7 bases and J by 4 bases. CDR1 and CDR2 (germline): MNHNY, SVGAGI (reference sequence). The sample originates from a study of cytomegalovirus exposure and HLA in healthy donors. Whole-study findings and limits: Earlier results showed most TCR beta V segments being productive about 87% or about 30% of the time.

The study ran its PCR with 60 Vbeta and 13 Jbeta primers. Some clones are missing from TCRdb's copy, which holds only in-frame ones; the method was immunoSEQ multiplex PCR. Its table records about 130,000 clones. The sequencing input was PBMCs. The chain couples TRBV6-6 to TRBJ2-3; 7 bases are a match to TRBD2. The origin of this receptor is a man in his late teens or twenties in good health and CMV-seronegative. The CDR3 loop is CASKRDRRGPDTQYF. DNA of the CDR3: TGTGCCAGCAAGCGGGACCGAAGAGGCCCAGATACGCAGTATTTT.